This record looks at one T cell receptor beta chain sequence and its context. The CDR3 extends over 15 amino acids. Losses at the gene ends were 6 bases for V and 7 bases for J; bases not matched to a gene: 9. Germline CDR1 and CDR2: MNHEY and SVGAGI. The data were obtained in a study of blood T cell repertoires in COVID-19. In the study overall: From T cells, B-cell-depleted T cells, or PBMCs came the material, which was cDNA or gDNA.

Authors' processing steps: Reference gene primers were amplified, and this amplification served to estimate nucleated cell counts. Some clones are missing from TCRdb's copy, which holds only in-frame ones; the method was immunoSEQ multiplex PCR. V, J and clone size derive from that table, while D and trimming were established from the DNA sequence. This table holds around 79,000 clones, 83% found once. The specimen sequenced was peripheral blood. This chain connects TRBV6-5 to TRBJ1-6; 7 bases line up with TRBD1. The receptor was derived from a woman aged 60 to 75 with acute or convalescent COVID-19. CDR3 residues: CASRPGLQGNSPLHF. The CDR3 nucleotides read TGTGCCAGCAGACCAGGGCTACAGGGGAATTCACCCCTCCACTTT.